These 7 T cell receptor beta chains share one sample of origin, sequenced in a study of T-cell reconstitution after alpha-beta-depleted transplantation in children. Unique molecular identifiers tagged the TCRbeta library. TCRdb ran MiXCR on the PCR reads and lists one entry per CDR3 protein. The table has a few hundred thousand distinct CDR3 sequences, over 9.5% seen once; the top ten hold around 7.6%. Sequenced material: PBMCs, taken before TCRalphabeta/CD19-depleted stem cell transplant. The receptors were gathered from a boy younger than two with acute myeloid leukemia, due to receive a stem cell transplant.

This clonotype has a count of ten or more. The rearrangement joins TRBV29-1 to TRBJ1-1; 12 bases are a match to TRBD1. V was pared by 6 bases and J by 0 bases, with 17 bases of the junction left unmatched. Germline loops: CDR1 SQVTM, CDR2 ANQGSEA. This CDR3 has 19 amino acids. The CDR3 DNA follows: TGCAGCGTATCAGCCGGGACAGGGGGCAACATAGGGATGAACACTGAAGCTTTCTTT. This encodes CSVSAGTGGNIGMNTEAFF.

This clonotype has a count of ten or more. The CDR3 bases are TGTGCCAGCAGCCAGGACAGGCTGAACACTGAAGCTTTCTTT. Translation: CASSQDRLNTEAFF. The chain joins TRBV7-2 to TRBJ1-1, with 7 bases that match TRBD1. The CDR3 length is 14 residues. The V segment lost 5 bases and the J segment 0 bases; nucleotides outside the gene matches: 3. Per germline, CDR1 SGHTA and CDR2 FQGNSA.

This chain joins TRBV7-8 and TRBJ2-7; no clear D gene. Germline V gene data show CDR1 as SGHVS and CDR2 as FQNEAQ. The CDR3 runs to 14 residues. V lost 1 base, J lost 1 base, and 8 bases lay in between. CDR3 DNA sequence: TGTGCCAGCAGCTTAGTTGGCAAATCCTACGAGCAGTACTTC. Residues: CASSLVGKSYEQYF. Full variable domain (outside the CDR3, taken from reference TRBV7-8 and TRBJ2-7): GAGVSQSPRYKVAKRGQDVALRCDPISGHVSLFWYQQALGQGPEFLTYFQNEAQLDKSGLPSDRFFAERPEGSVSTLKIQRTQQEDSAVYLCASSLVGKSYEQYFGPGTRLTVT.

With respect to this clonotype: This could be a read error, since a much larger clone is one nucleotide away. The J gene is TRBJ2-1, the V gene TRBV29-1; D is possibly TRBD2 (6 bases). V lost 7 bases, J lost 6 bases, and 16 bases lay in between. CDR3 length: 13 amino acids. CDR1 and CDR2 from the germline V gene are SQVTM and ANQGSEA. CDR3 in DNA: TGCAGCGCGGGAGAGGGTAGAAGCAATGAGCAGTTCTTC. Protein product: CSAGEGRSNEQFF.

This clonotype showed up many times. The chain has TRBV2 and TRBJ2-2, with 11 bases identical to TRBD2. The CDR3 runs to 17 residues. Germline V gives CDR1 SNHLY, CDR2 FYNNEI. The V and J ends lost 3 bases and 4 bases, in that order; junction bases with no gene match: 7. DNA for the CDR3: TGTGCCAGCAGTGAGGCTAGCGGGGGGTTGGCCACCGGGGAGCTGTTTTTT. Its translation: CASSEASGGLATGELFF. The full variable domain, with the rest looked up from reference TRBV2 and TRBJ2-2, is EPEVTQTPSHQVTQMGQEVILRCVPISNHLYFYWYRQILGQKVEFLVSFYNNEISEKSEIFDDQFSVERPDGSNFTLKIRSTKLEDSAMYFCASSEASGGLATGELFFGEGSRLTVL.

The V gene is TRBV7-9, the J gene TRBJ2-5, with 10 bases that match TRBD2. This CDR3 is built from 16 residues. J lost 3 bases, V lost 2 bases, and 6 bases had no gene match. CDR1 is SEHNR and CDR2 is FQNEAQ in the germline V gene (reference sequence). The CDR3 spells CASSLTHLAGEETQYF. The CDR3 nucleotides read TGTGCCAGCAGCTTAACCCACCTAGCGGGAGAAGAGACCCAGTACTTC.

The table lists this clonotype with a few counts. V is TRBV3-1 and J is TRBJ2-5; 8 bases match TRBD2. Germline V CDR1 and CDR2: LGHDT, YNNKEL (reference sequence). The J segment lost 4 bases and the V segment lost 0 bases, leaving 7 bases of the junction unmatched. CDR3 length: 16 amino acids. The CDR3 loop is CASSQELAETGETQYF. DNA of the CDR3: TGTGCCAGCAGCCAAGAACTAGCGGAGACGGGAGAGACCCAGTACTTC.